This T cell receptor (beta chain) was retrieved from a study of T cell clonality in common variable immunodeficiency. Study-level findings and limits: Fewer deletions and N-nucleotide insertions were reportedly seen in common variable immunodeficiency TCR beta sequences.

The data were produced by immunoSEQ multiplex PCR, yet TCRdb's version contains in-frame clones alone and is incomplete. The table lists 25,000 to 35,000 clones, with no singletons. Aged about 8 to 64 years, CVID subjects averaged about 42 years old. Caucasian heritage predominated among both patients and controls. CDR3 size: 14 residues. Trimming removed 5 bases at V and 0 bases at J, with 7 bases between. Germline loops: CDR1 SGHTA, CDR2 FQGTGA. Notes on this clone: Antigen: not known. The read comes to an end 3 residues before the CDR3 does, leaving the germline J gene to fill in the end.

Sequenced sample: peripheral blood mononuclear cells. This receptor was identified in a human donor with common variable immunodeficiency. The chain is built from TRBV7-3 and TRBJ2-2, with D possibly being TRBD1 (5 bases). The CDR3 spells CASSQTANTGELFF. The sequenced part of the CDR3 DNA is TGTGCCAGCAGCCAGACAGCGAACACCGGGGAG.